Listed here are 9 T cell receptor beta chains from one sample, sequenced in a study of blood T cell repertoires in COVID-19. Here immunoSEQ multiplex PCR was the method, and the copy in TCRdb shows in-frame clones only, minus some. The sample yields 110,000 to 150,000 clones, over 75% seen once. Sequenced input: peripheral blood. The receptors come from a woman aged 45-59 years with acute or convalescent COVID-19.

The chain joins TRBV6-5 to TRBJ2-3; tentatively, D is TRBD1 (6 bases). Germline CDR1 MNHEY, CDR2 SVGAGI. The CDR3 covers 13 residues. V was trimmed by 0 bases and J by 9 bases, leaving 10 bases between them. CDR3 sequence reads: CASSYSQGFTQYF. Written as DNA, the CDR3 is TGTGCCAGCAGTTACTCACAGGGATTCACGCAGTATTTT.

This chain joins TRBV10-3 and TRBJ1-2, with 9 bases aligning to TRBD1. Germline lookup yields CDR1 ENHRY and CDR2 SYGVKD. Germline trimming cut 6 bases from V and 3 bases from J; bases unmatched to any gene: 5. This CDR3 is 14 amino acids long. This CDR3 is CAIRRDREDYGYTF. The CDR3, as DNA: TGTGCCATCAGACGGGACAGGGAGGACTATGGCTACACCTTC.

The rearrangement uses TRBV5-6 and TRBJ1-6, with a weak D call TRBD1 (5 bases). The CDR3 covers 16 residues. V was clipped by 4 bases and J by 0 bases, with 11 bases between them. The germline V gene has CDR1 SGHDT and CDR2 YYEEEE. CDR3: CASSQGGSSYNSPLHF. The CDR3, as DNA: TGTGCCAGCAGCCAGGGCGGGAGCTCCTATAATTCACCCCTCCACTTT.

The rearrangement links TRBV29-1 to TRBJ2-1, with unresolved D. V lost 6 bases to trimming and J lost 10 bases, with 13 bases between them. This CDR3 contains 11 residues. Germline lookup yields CDR1 SQVTM and CDR2 ANQGSEA. The CDR3 DNA reads TGCAGCGTCCCAATCCCCCCAGAGCAGTTCTTC. Amino acid sequence: CSVPIPPEQFF.

The chain recombines TRBV13 with TRBJ1-1; 8 bases line up with TRBD1. The CDR3 has 16 amino acids. Trimming cost V 4 bases and J 4 bases; bases outside gene matches: 11. The germline V gene has CDR1 PRHDT and CDR2 FYEKMQ (reference sequence). In nucleotides, the CDR3 is TGTGCCAGCAGCTCCTTTGCCGACAGGGGCGCCACTGAAGCTTTCTTT. Translating it yields CASSSFADRGATEAFF.

The chain carries TRBV18 and TRBJ1-1; TRBD1 matches 7 bases. V dropped 6 bases and J dropped 1; count of bases not matched to a gene: 2. Germline V gene lookup returns CDR1 KGHSH and CDR2 LQKENI. The CDR3 sequence is 13 residues long. CDR3: CASSGTENTEAFF. CDR3 nucleotides: TGTGCCAGCTCCGGGACAGAGAACACTGAAGCTTTCTTT.

This clone was picked up one time. V usage is TRBV7-6 and J usage is TRBJ1-6; TRBD1 is a possible D gene (5 bases). This CDR3 has 15 amino acids. V was trimmed by 2 bases and J by 9 bases, leaving 14 bases between them. Looked up from germline, CDR1 is SGHVS and CDR2 is FNYEAQ. As DNA, the CDR3 is TGTGCCAGCAGCTTATTGGGGGGATTGAGTTCACCCCTCCACTTT. It specifies CASSLLGGLSSPLHF.

J is TRBJ2-5 and V is TRBV3-1 (or the pseudogene TRBV3-2); D might be TRBD2 (6 bases). The CDR3 sequence is 13 residues long. The V end was cut by 3 bases, the J end by 2 bases, with 7 bases between. Germline V gene sequence: CDR1 LGHDT, CDR2 YNNKEL (reference sequence). In DNA, the CDR3 is TGTGCCAGCAGCCAGGGGGGACAAGAGACCCAGTACTTC. Translation: CASSQGGQETQYF.

The chain recombines TRBV12-3 or TRBV12-4 with TRBJ1-2; D gene ambiguous. This CDR3 comprises 13 residues. Trimming pared 2 bases from V and 5 bases from J, leaving 9 bases between. DNA of the CDR3: TGTGCCAGCAGTTTACGGGGAGATTATGGCTACACCTTC. Its translation: CASSLRGDYGYTF.